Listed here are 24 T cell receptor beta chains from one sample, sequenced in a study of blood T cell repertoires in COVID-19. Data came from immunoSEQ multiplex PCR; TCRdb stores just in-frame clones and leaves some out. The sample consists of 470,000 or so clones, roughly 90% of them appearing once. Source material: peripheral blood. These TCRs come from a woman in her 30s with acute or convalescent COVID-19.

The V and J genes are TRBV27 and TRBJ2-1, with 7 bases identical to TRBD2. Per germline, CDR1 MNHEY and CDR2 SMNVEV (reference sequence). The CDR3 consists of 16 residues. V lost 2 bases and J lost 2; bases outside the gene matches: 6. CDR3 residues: CASSLGAGHAYNEQFF. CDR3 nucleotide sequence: TGTGCCAGCAGTTTAGGAGCGGGGCATGCCTACAATGAGCAGTTCTTC.

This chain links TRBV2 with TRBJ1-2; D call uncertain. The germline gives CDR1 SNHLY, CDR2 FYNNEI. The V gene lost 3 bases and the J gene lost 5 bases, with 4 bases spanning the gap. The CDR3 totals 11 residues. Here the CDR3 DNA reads TGTGCCAGCAGTGATAGTTATGGCTACACCTTC. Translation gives CASSDSYGYTF.

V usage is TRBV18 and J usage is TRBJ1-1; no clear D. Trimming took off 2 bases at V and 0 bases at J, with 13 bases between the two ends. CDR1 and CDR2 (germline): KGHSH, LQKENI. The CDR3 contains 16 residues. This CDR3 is CASSPGLAQLNTEAFF. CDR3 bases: TGTGCCAGCTCACCAGGTCTCGCACAATTGAACACTGAAGCTTTCTTT.

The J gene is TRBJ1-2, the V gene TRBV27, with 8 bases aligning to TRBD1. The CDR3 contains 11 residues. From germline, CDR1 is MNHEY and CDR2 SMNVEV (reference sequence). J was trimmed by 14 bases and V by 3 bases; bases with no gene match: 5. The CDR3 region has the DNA TGTGCCAGCAGTTTGGACAGGGTGAGTACCTTC. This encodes CASSLDRVSTF.

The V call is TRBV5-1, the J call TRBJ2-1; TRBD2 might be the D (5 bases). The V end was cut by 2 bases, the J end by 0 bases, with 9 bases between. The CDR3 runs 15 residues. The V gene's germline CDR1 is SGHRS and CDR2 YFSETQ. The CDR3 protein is CASSLGGRSYNEQFF. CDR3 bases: TGCGCCAGCAGCTTAGGCGGGCGCTCCTACAATGAGCAGTTCTTC.

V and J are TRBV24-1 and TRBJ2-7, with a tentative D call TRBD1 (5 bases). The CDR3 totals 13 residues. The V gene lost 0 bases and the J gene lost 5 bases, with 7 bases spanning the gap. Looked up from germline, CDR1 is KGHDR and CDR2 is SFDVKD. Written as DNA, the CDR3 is TGTGCCACCAGTGATTTGAAAGGGGACGAGCAGTACTTC. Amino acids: CATSDLKGDEQYF.

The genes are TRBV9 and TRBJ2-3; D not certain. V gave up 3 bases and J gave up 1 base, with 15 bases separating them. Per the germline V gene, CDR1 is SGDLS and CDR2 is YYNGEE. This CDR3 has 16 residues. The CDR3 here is CASSGEMIGGTDTQYF. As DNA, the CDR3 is TGTGCCAGCAGCGGCGAAATGATCGGAGGCACAGATACGCAGTATTTT. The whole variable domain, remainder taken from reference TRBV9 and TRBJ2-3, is DSGVTQTPKHLITATGQRVTLRCSPRSGDLSVYWYQQSLDQGLQFLIQYYNGEERAKGNILERFSAQQFPDLHSELNLSSLELGDSALYFCASSGEMIGGTDTQYFGPGTRLTVL.

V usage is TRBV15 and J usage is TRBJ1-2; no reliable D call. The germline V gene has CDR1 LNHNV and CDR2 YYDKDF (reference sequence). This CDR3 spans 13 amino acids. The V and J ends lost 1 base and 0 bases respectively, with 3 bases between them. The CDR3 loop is CATSRGANYGYTF. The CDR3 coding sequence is TGTGCCACCAGCAGAGGAGCTAACTATGGCTACACCTTC. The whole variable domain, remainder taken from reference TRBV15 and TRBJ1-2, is DAMVIQNPRYQVTQFGKPVTLSCSQTLNHNVMYWYQQKSSQAPKLLFHYYDKDFNNEADTPDNFQSRRPNTSFCFLDIRSPGLGDTAMYLCATSRGANYGYTFGSGTRLTVV.

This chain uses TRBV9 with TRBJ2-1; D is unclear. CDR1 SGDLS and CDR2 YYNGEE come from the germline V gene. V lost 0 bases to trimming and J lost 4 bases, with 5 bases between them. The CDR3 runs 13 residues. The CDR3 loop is CASSVAQYNEQFF. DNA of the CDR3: TGTGCCAGCAGCGTAGCACAGTACAATGAGCAGTTCTTC.

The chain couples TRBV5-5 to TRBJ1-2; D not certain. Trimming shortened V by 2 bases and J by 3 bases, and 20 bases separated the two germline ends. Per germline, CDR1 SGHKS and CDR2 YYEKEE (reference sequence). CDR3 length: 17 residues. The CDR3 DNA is TGTGCCAGCAGCTTCTTTGCTAGATATGGAAGTCACTATGGCTACACCTTC. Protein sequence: CASSFFARYGSHYGYTF.

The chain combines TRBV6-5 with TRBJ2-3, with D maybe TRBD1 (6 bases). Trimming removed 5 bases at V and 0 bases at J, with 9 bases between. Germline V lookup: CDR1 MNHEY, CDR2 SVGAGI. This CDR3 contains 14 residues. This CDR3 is CASSRGQSTDTQYF. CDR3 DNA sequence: TGTGCCAGCAGTCGTGGACAGAGCACAGATACGCAGTATTTT.

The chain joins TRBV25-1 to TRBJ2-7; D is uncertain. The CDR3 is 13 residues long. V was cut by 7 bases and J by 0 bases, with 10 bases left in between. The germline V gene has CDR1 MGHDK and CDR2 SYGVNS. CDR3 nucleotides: TGTGCCAGCACAAAAGAGTCCTCCTACGAGCAGTACTTC. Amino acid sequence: CASTKESSYEQYF.

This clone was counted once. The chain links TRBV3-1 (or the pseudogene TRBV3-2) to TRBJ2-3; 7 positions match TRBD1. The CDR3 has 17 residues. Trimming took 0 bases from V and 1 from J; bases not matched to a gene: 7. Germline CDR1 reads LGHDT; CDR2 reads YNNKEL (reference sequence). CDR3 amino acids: CASSQDTGTARTDTQYF. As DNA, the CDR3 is TGTGCCAGCAGCCAAGATACTGGGACAGCCCGCACAGATACGCAGTATTTT.

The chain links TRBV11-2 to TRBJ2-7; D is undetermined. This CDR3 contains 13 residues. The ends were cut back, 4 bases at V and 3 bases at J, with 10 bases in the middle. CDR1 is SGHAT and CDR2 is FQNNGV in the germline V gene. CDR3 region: CASSSARGYEQYF. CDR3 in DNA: TGTGCCAGCAGCTCCGCGCGAGGCTACGAGCAGTACTTC.

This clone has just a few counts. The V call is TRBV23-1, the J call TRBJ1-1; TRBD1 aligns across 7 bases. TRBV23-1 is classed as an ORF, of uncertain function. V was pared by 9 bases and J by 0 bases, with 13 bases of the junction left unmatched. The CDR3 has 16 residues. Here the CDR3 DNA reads TGCGCCAGGATTACTAGGGGGCAGTCTATGAACACTGAAGCTTTCTTT. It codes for CARITRGQSMNTEAFF.

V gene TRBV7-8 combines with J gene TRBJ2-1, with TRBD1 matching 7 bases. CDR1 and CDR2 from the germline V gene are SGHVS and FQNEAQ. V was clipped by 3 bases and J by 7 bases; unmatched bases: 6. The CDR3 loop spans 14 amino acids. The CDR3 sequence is CASSFEGGVNEQFF. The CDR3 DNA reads TGTGCCAGCAGCTTCGAAGGGGGCGTGAATGAGCAGTTCTTC.

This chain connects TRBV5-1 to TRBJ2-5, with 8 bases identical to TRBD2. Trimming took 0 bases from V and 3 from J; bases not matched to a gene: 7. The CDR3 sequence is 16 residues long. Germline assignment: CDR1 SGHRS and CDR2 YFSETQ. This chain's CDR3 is CASSLDSGAIKETQYF. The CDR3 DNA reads TGCGCCAGCAGCTTGGATAGCGGGGCCATTAAAGAGACCCAGTACTTC.

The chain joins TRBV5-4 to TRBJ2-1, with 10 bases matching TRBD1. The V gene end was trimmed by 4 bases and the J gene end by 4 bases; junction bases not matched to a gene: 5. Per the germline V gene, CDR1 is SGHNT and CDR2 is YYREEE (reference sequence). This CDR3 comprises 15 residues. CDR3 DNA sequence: TGTGCCAGCAGCAAAGGACAGGGGGGGTACAATGAGCAGTTCTTC. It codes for CASSKGQGGYNEQFF.

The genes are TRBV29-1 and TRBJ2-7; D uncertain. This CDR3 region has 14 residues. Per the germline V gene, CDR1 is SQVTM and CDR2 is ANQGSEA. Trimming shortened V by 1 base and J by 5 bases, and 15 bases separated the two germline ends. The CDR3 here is CSVEVSAGTDEQYF. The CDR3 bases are TGCAGCGTTGAAGTTTCGGCAGGTACAGACGAGCAGTACTTC.

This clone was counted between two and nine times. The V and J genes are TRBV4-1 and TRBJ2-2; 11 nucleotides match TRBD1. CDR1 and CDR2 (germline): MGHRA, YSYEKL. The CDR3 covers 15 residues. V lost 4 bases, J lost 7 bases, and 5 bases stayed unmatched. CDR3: CASSPWTGGGGELFF. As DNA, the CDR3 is TGCGCCAGCAGCCCTTGGACAGGGGGCGGCGGGGAGCTGTTTTTT.

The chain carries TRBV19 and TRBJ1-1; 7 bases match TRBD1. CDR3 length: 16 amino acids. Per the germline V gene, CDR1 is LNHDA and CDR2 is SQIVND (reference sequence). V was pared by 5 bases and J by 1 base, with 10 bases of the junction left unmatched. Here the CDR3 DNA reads TGTGCCAGTAGTCGCCGTCCGGGACAGCCGAACACTGAAGCTTTCTTT. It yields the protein CASSRRPGQPNTEAFF.

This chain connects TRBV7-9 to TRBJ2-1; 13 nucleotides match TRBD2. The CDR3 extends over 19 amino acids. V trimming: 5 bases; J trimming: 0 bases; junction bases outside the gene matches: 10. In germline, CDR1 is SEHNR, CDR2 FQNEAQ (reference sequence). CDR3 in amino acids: CASSPKTSGGLSSYNEQFF. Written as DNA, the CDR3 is TGTGCCAGCAGCCCAAAGACTAGCGGGGGGCTTAGCTCCTACAATGAGCAGTTCTTC.

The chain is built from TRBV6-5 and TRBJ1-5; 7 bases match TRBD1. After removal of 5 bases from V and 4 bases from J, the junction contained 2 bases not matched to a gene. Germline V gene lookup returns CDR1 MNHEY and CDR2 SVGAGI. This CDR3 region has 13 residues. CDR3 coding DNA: TGTGCCAGCAGTAAGGACAGGAATCAGCCCCAGCATTTT. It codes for CASSKDRNQPQHF.

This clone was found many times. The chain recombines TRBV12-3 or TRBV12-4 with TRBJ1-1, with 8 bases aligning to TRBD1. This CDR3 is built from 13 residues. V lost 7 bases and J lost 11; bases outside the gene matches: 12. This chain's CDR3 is CASTWTGSMLAFF. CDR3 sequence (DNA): TGTGCCAGCACCTGGACAGGGTCGATGCTTGCTTTCTTT.